One and the same sample provided the 17 T cell receptor beta chains below, sequenced in a study of cytomegalovirus exposure and HLA in healthy donors. TCRdb's table, derived via immunoSEQ multiplex PCR, lists solely in-frame clones and lacks some. The data show about 84,000 clones, roughly 90% seen once. The source material was PBMCs. The receptor set was obtained from a man aged 25-45 years in good health and CMV-seronegative.

The chain combines TRBV5-1 with TRBJ2-5; tentative D call: TRBD1 (6 bases). Germline CDR1 SGHRS, CDR2 YFSETQ. CDR3 length: 14 amino acids. V lost 0 bases, J lost 4 bases, and 10 bases lay in between. The CDR3 coding sequence is TGCGCCAGCAGCTTGGTTGGGACACTAGAGACCCAGTACTTC. Translating gives CASSLVGTLETQYF.

This rearrangement joins TRBV28 to TRBJ2-1; TRBD2 aligns across 9 bases. J lost 3 bases, V lost 3 bases, and 6 bases had no gene match. The CDR3 runs to 16 residues. In germline, CDR1 is MDHEN, CDR2 SYDVKM. As DNA, the CDR3 is TGTGCCAGCAGTTTGATAAGCGGGAGGCTCTACAATGAGCAGTTCTTC. Translated, it gives CASSLISGRLYNEQFF.

V and J are TRBV28 and TRBJ2-1, with D possibly matching TRBD2 (5 bases). There are 18 residues in the CDR3. Germline V gives CDR1 MDHEN, CDR2 SYDVKM. V was pared by 1 base and J by 0 bases, with 16 bases between. DNA for the CDR3: TGTGCCAGCAGTTTATCCCTTGGGAGTAGCAGCTCCTACAATGAGCAGTTCTTC. It is translated as CASSLSLGSSSSYNEQFF.

The rearrangement links TRBV5-1 to TRBJ2-2; D may be TRBD2 (5 bases). CDR1 and CDR2 (germline): SGHRS, YFSETQ. Between the trimmed V and J ends, which lost 5 bases and 2 bases, there was a span of 13 bases. The CDR3 covers 15 residues. The CDR3 coding sequence is TGCGCCAGCAGTCTCGGGGTCGGAAACACCGGGGAGCTGTTTTTT. It specifies CASSLGVGNTGELFF.

V gene TRBV19 combines with J gene TRBJ1-4; D is ambiguous. Germline loops: CDR1 LNHDA, CDR2 SQIVND (reference sequence). Trimming removed 5 bases from V and 8 bases from J, with 15 bases in between. The CDR3 totals 14 residues. The CDR3 coding sequence is TGTGCCAGTAGTCCGTTACTGGCGGGGGAAAAACTGTTTTTT. Its translation: CASSPLLAGEKLFF.

The V and J genes are TRBV6-5 and TRBJ1-1; D unclear. Trimming cost V 2 bases and J 1 base, with 14 bases left between them. The CDR3 sequence is 16 residues long. Per the germline V gene, CDR1 is MNHEY and CDR2 is SVGAGI. This CDR3 reads CASSYRVKSGNTEAFF. The DNA for the CDR3 is TGTGCCAGCAGTTACAGAGTCAAGTCGGGGAACACTGAAGCTTTCTTT.

V and J are TRBV9 and TRBJ1-2, with D possibly TRBD1 on 6 matching bases. CDR1 SGDLS and CDR2 YYNGEE come from the germline V gene. Trimming took 1 base from V and 4 from J, leaving 14 bases between them. The CDR3 runs to 15 residues. CDR3 nucleotides: TGTGCCAGCAGCGTATTTACAGGGTGGATCTATGGCTACACCTTC. This translates into CASSVFTGWIYGYTF.

J is TRBJ1-2 and V is TRBV6-5; no firm D call. The CDR3 spans 15 residues. The V and J ends lost 5 bases and 5 bases respectively, with 18 bases between them. The germline V gene has CDR1 MNHEY and CDR2 SVGAGI. CDR3 nucleotides: TGTGCCAGCAGTCCCCTCATGGCGGCGGGGTATGGCTACACCTTC. Translated: CASSPLMAAGYGYTF.

DNA for the CDR3: TGTGCCAGCAGCTTGATGGAGGGGAACACTGAAGCTTTCTTT. As protein: CASSLMEGNTEAFF. J is TRBJ1-1 and V is TRBV7-9, with D unclear. The CDR3 covers 14 residues. Germline CDR1 and CDR2: SEHNR and FQNEAQ (reference sequence). V lost 3 bases and J lost 1, with 9 bases in between.

Here the CDR3 reads CASSPEGGSGQPQHF. CDR3 sequence (DNA): TGTGCCAGCAGCCCAGAGGGGGGGTCGGGTCAGCCCCAGCATTTT. The chain couples TRBV7-2 to TRBJ1-5; possible D gene TRBD1, 6 bases. Trimming cost V 5 bases and J 6 bases, with 17 bases left between them. The CDR3 is 15 residues long. Germline lookup yields CDR1 SGHTA and CDR2 FQGNSA.

The genes are TRBV10-3 and TRBJ2-1; 12 bases map to TRBD2. CDR3 size: 14 residues. Per germline, CDR1 ENHRY and CDR2 SYGVKD. Trimming removed 5 bases from V and 7 bases from J; junction bases left unmatched: 3. CDR3 region: CAISPGLAGNEQFF. The CDR3 nucleotides are TGTGCCATCAGTCCCGGACTAGCGGGAAATGAGCAGTTCTTC.

This chain links TRBV5-1 with TRBJ1-3; 8 nucleotides agree with TRBD1. CDR1 SGHRS and CDR2 YFSETQ come from the germline V gene. Trimming at V came to 4 bases and at J to 7 bases, leaving 7 bases not matched to a gene. This CDR3 region has 14 residues. CDR3 amino acids: CASSLGQGGNTIYF. As DNA, the CDR3 is TGCGCCAGCAGCCTCGGACAGGGAGGCAACACCATATATTTT.

This chain connects TRBV28 to TRBJ1-3; maybe TRBD1 (5 bases). The CDR3 is 14 residues long. Trimming left V 2 bases short and J 4 bases short, with 9 bases between. The germline V gene encodes CDR1 MDHEN and CDR2 SYDVKM. The CDR3 spells CASSLGQGGNTIYF. The CDR3 bases are TGTGCCAGCAGTTTAGGGCAGGGAGGAAACACCATATATTTT.

V usage is TRBV4-2 and J usage is TRBJ2-7, with 11 positions matching TRBD2. This CDR3 has 17 residues. J was trimmed by 6 bases and V by 3 bases; bases with no gene match: 13. CDR1 LGHNA and CDR2 YNFKEQ come from the germline V gene. The CDR3 sequence is CASSQSSGGAAFSEQYF. The CDR3 DNA reads as TGTGCCAGCAGCCAGAGTAGCGGGGGGGCCGCCTTCAGCGAGCAGTACTTC.

The chain is built from TRBV14 and TRBJ2-2, with TRBD1 identical over 7 bases. This CDR3 has 17 amino acids. Germline-derived CDR1 and CDR2 are SGHDN and FVKESK. J was trimmed by 4 bases and V by 4 bases; bases with no gene match: 12. CDR3 in DNA: TGTGCCAGCAGCCCCTGGACAGGCCTAGGTAGCACCGGGGAGCTGTTTTTT. This gives the protein CASSPWTGLGSTGELFF.

The V gene is TRBV9, the J gene TRBJ2-3; unclear D gene. Trimming took off 0 bases at V and 9 bases at J, with 5 bases between the two ends. This CDR3 spans 11 amino acids. Germline loops: CDR1 SGDLS, CDR2 YYNGEE. CDR3 loop: CASSVEETQYF. The CDR3 DNA follows: TGTGCCAGCAGCGTAGAGGAGACGCAGTATTTT.

This clone was found once. The gene calls are TRBV6-6 and TRBJ2-7; 13 bases are shared with TRBD2. Per germline, CDR1 MNHNY and CDR2 SVGAGI (reference sequence). The CDR3 is made up of 15 amino acids. The V segment lost 5 bases and the J segment 5 bases; nucleotides outside the gene matches: 6. CDR3 in amino acids: CASSPGLAGVHEQYF. The CDR3, as DNA: TGTGCCAGCAGTCCCGGACTAGCGGGAGTCCACGAGCAGTACTTC.